The present T cell receptor (beta chain) was sequenced within a study of blood T cell repertoires in COVID-19. Across the study: Some COVID-19 samples were acute and others convalescent; all came from the United States, Italy and Spain.

Original handling: For nucleated cells, counts were estimated from reference gene primer amplification. Measured with immunoSEQ multiplex PCR; TCRdb has only the in-frame clones, and not every one. The V and J calls and clone size come from that table; D and trimming were worked out from the DNA. The table includes fewer than 100,000 clones, roughly 84% detected once. This receptor was taken from a woman between 45 and 60 years old with acute or convalescent COVID-19. Material for sequencing was peripheral blood.

CDR3 region: CAISPAGSTEAFF. The CDR3 DNA follows: TGTGCCATCAGCCCCGCGGGGAGCACTGAAGCTTTCTTT. This chain connects TRBV10-3 to TRBJ1-1; D unresolved. Trimming stripped 6 bases from V and 4 bases from J, with 12 bases between. There are 13 residues in the CDR3. Germline CDR1 is ENHRY and CDR2 is SYGVKD.